Included here is one T cell receptor (beta chain) sequence, with context. Its antigen is unknown. The PCR had 60 Vbeta and 13 Jbeta primers. Source study methods: Later, an analysis found approximately 80 million unique TCR beta chains, and around 10 million of these were shared. Sequencing used immunoSEQ multiplex PCR; TCRdb keeps in-frame clones, though not all of them. V, J and clone size are taken as reported in that table, and D and trimming were inferred from the DNA itself. Of 150,000 or so clones in the sample, around two thirds are singletons; the top ten hold roughly a tenth. The data are from a study of cytomegalovirus exposure and HLA in healthy donors. The germline CDR1 and CDR2 sequences are SGDLS and YYNGEE. Trimming took off 0 bases at V and 0 bases at J, with 11 bases between the two ends. The CDR3 is 16 amino acids. Overall study findings and caveats: A link between a missense DCLRE1C variant and TCR beta V- and J-gene trimming emerged from a later analysis.

Sequencing was performed on PBMCs. The V call is TRBV9, the J call TRBJ2-3; maybe TRBD2 (5 bases). The receptor was derived from a man aged 25 to 40 in good health and CMV-seropositive. The CDR3: CASSVDKRMSTDTQYF. The CDR3 DNA reads as TGTGCCAGCAGCGTAGATAAGCGGATGAGCACAGATACGCAGTATTTT.